The 26 T cell receptor beta chains below come from one sample, sequenced in a study of regulatory T cells in long-lasting Graves disease. Time point described: newly diagnosed GD, antithyroid drugs for less than 3 months. Construction of the TCR library relied on RNA isolated from PBMCs. For TCR beta, libraries came from iRepertoire HTBI primers and Arm-PCR of CDR3 regions. TCRdb re-derived calls from the multiplex PCR reads in MiXCR, one entry per CDR3 protein. This table holds about 450,000 distinct CDR3 sequences, 16% found once. Separately, the same data were catalogued under a study of T cells in Graves' hyperthyroidism and ophthalmopathy.

This specimen consisted of peripheral blood mononuclear cells (PBMCs), obtained at new diagnosis, from a patient treated with antithyroid drugs. These receptors all stem from a woman in her 30s with Graves disease.

This clonotype was recorded a few times. The chain employs TRBV7-9 and TRBJ1-4; D ambiguous. CDR3 size: 16 residues. V gave up 1 base and J gave up 3 bases, with 12 bases separating them. CDR1 and CDR2 from the germline V gene are SEHNR and FQNEAQ (reference sequence). Here the CDR3 DNA reads TGTGCCAGCAGCTTAGGTCTGGGCCTCTCTAATGAAAAACTGTTTTTT. Residues: CASSLGLGLSNEKLFF.

This chain's CDR3 is CSARPDRVKETQYF. The CDR3 region has the DNA TGCAGTGCTAGGCCGGACAGGGTAAAAGAGACCCAGTACTTC. The chain is built from TRBV20-1 and TRBJ2-5, with 8 bases lining up with TRBD1. CDR3 length: 14 amino acids. Per germline, CDR1 DFQATT and CDR2 SNEGSKA (reference sequence). V gave up 3 bases and J gave up 3 bases; unmatched junction bases: 6.

The table lists this clonotype with many counts. The J gene is TRBJ1-1, the V gene TRBV5-1; 8 nucleotides agree with TRBD1. Looked up from germline, CDR1 is SGHRS and CDR2 is YFSETQ. There are 17 residues in the CDR3. V dropped 4 bases and J dropped 0; count of bases not matched to a gene: 11. The CDR3 DNA sequence: TGCGCCAGCAGCGAGGCCCCCGGGACAGGAATGAACACTGAAGCTTTCTTT. Amino acids: CASSEAPGTGMNTEAFF.

This clonotype turned up a few times. This sequence joins TRBV18 and TRBJ2-1; maybe TRBD2 (6 bases). The germline V gene has CDR1 KGHSH and CDR2 LQKENI. This CDR3 has 15 residues. Trimming cost V 6 bases and J 8 bases, with 20 bases left between them. CDR3 DNA: TGTGCCAGCTCGGAGGCGGGACGTCCAGTCCATGAGCAGTTCTTC. Protein: CASSEAGRPVHEQFF.

This clonotype showed up many times. The chain has TRBV2 and TRBJ1-1; D unclear. The CDR3 loop spans 13 amino acids. V lost 2 bases and J lost 5, with 9 bases in between. Per the germline V gene, CDR1 is SNHLY and CDR2 is FYNNEI. The CDR3 loop is CASSERIRTEAFF. In DNA, the CDR3 is TGTGCCAGCAGTGAACGGATCAGGACTGAAGCTTTCTTT.

This chain connects TRBV29-1 to TRBJ1-5; no clear D gene. The CDR3 spans 12 residues. Germline assignment: CDR1 SQVTM and CDR2 ANQGSEA. V was shortened by 0 bases and J by 6 bases, with 6 bases between the two germline ends. In DNA form, the CDR3 reads TGCAGCGTTGAAGAAATTGGTCAGCCCCAGCATTTT. Translating it yields CSVEEIGQPQHF. Together with reference TRBV29-1 and TRBJ1-5, the CDR3 gives the full variable domain: SAVISQKPSRDICQRGTSLTIQCQVDSQVTMMFWYRQQPGQSLTLIATANQGSEATYESGFVIDKFPISRPNLTFSTLTVSNMSPEDSSIYLCSVEEIGQPQHFGDGTRLSIL.

This clonotype was found many times. The chain uses TRBV28 and TRBJ2-1, with TRBD2 matching 12 bases. The CDR3 contains 14 residues. Germline V gene sequence: CDR1 MDHEN, CDR2 SYDVKM. Trimming took 5 bases from V and 6 from J; bases not matched to a gene: 2. Here the CDR3 DNA reads TGTGCCAGCAGTGGACTAGCGGGATCCAATGAGCAGTTCTTC. Translation gives CASSGLAGSNEQFF. The full variable domain, in which reference TRBV28 and TRBJ2-1 provide the parts outside the CDR3, is DVKVTQSSRYLVKRTGEKVFLECVQDMDHENMFWYRQDPGLGLRLIYFSYDVKMKEKGDIPEGYSVSREKKERFSLILESASTNQTSMYLCASSGLAGSNEQFFGPGTRLTVL.

This chain connects TRBV5-6 to TRBJ2-3, with 9 bases lining up with TRBD2. The CDR3 has 16 residues. V shed 4 bases and J 0 bases; nucleotides not matched to a gene: 6. CDR1 is SGHDT, CDR2 YYEEEE, per germline. CDR3 in DNA: TGTGCCAGCAGCGGGATAGCGGGAGTAAGCACAGATACGCAGTATTTT. Residues: CASSGIAGVSTDTQYF.

This clonotype has at least ten counts. CDR3 DNA: TGTGCCAGCTGTTCCCCGACAGAAATGAACACTGAAGCTTTCTTT. Protein: CASCSPTEMNTEAFF. V and J are TRBV28 and TRBJ1-1, with D perhaps matching TRBD1 (5 bases). V lost 8 bases, J lost 0 bases, and 16 bases lay in between. CDR1 and CDR2 from the germline V gene are MDHEN and SYDVKM. The CDR3 runs 15 residues.

This clonotype was recorded many times. V gene TRBV28 combines with J gene TRBJ2-7, with TRBD2 identical over 10 bases. This CDR3 is 15 amino acids long. Germline CDR1 is MDHEN and CDR2 is SYDVKM. Trimming took 7 bases from V and 1 from J; bases not matched to a gene: 7. The CDR3 DNA reads TGTGCCAGCACGATAAGGACTAGCGGTTCCTACGAGCAGTACTTC. It codes for CASTIRTSGSYEQYF.

The chain has TRBV14 and TRBJ2-1, with 8 bases that match TRBD1. The CDR3 is 15 amino acids. V was clipped by 3 bases and J by 10 bases; unmatched bases: 11. Germline lookup yields CDR1 SGHDN and CDR2 FVKESK. CDR3 sequence reads: CASSQLRGPGGEQFF. CDR3 coding DNA: TGTGCCAGCAGCCAGCTCAGGGGGCCTGGGGGGGAGCAGTTCTTC.

This clonotype was seen at least ten times. The chain links TRBV2 to TRBJ1-5; D gene unclear. Germline V gene sequence: CDR1 SNHLY, CDR2 FYNNEI. The CDR3 spans 14 residues. V shed 7 bases and J shed 4 bases, with 14 bases lying between them. The CDR3, as DNA: TGTGCCAGCACCCTGGACGGAAAAAATCAGCCCCAGCATTTT. Its protein product is CASTLDGKNQPQHF.

In this sample, this clonotype turned up many times. The CDR3 loop reads CSARDPGTGGTLFF. CDR3 DNA: TGCAGTGCTAGGGACCCCGGGACAGGGGGAACACTGTTTTTT. The chain has TRBV20-1 and TRBJ1-4; 11 bases map to TRBD1. Germline V gene data show CDR1 as DFQATT and CDR2 as SNEGSKA (reference sequence). V lost 3 bases to trimming and J lost 13 bases; unmatched junction nucleotides: 10. The CDR3 length is 14 residues.

This clonotype has ten or more counts. The V and J genes are TRBV6-5 and TRBJ2-1; D unresolved. The CDR3 loop spans 14 amino acids. Germline V gives CDR1 MNHEY, CDR2 SVGAGI. V shed 2 bases and J shed 6 bases, with 11 bases lying between them. In nucleotides, the CDR3 is TGTGCCAGCAGTTACGAACCGGCCTCCAATGAGCAGTTCTTC. Translated, it gives CASSYEPASNEQFF.

This clonotype showed up many times. This chain joins TRBV28 and TRBJ2-7; D unclear. The V end was cut by 9 bases, the J end by 5 bases, with 5 bases between. This CDR3 contains 9 residues. Germline CDR1 MDHEN, CDR2 SYDVKM. The CDR3, as DNA: TGTGCCAGAAAGAACGAGCAGTACTTC. Translating gives CARKNEQYF.

At least ten counts were recorded for this clonotype. This chain connects TRBV28 to TRBJ2-2, with 8 bases identical to TRBD1. CDR3 size: 19 residues. Trimming removed 2 bases from V and 0 bases from J; junction bases left unmatched: 11. Germline values: CDR1 MDHEN, CDR2 SYDVKM. The CDR3 loop reads CASSLNPFRQGTNTGELFF. For the CDR3, the DNA is TGTGCCAGCAGTTTAAATCCCTTCAGACAGGGGACGAACACCGGGGAGCTGTTTTTT.

This clonotype came up many times. The rearrangement joins TRBV6-5 to TRBJ1-2; 7 nucleotides match TRBD1. This CDR3 has 12 amino acids. CDR1 MNHEY and CDR2 SVGAGI come from the germline V gene. Germline trimming cut 0 bases from V and 8 bases from J; bases unmatched to any gene: 0. Written as DNA, the CDR3 is TGTGCCAGCAGTTACTCGACAGGGGGCTACACCTTC. Its translation is CASSYSTGGYTF.

This clonotype was picked up a small number of times. At one end the junction does not follow the germline gene, possibly because of a read error. This rearrangement joins TRBV7-9 to TRBJ1-5; tentative D call: TRBD1 (5 bases). Per germline, CDR1 SEHNR and CDR2 FQNEAQ (reference sequence). This CDR3 comprises 15 residues. DNA for the CDR3: TGTGCCAGCGCATGGGGGGGTCAGGGCAACCAGCCCCAGCATTTT. It yields the protein CASAWGGQGNQPQHF.

The sample holds many counts of this clonotype. The J gene is TRBJ2-3, the V gene TRBV28; the D gene is possibly TRBD2 (6 bases). V dropped 6 bases and J dropped 8 bases, with 12 bases sitting between them. CDR1 and CDR2 from the germline V gene are MDHEN and SYDVKM. The CDR3 spans 12 residues. CDR3 in amino acids: CASSPLGGTQYF. The CDR3 DNA sequence: TGTGCCAGCAGCCCTTTGGGGGGTACGCAGTATTTT.

This clonotype has more than one count but fewer than ten. V gene TRBV9 combines with J gene TRBJ2-5, with 8 positions matching TRBD2. The CDR3 covers 15 residues. Unmatched junction bases numbered 3, after V lost 0 bases and J lost 2 bases. Germline V CDR1 and CDR2: SGDLS, YYNGEE. DNA for the CDR3: TGTGCCAGCAGCGTAGCGGGGGGGGAGCAAGAGACCCAGTACTTC. Protein: CASSVAGGEQETQYF.

In its sample, this clonotype was seen many times. The chain is built from TRBV5-1 and TRBJ1-1, with TRBD1 matching 7 bases. V was pared by 3 bases and J by 4 bases, with 9 bases of the junction left unmatched. CDR1 is SGHRS, CDR2 YFSETQ, per germline. CDR3 length equals 15 residues. The CDR3 coding sequence is TGCGCCAGCAGCTCCACAGGGGCTCAGAGCACTGAAGCTTTCTTT. Its protein is CASSSTGAQSTEAFF.

The V and J genes are TRBV20-1 and TRBJ1-2; D ambiguous. The length of the CDR3 is 13 residues. With 6 bases removed from V and 4 bases from J, the gap between germline ends came to 15 bases. CDR1 is DFQATT, CDR2 SNEGSKA, per germline (reference sequence). The CDR3: CSASSRVAYGYTF. Written as DNA, the CDR3 is TGCAGTGCGAGTTCCCGAGTAGCCTATGGCTACACCTTC.

Ten or more counts support this clonotype. The CDR3 region is CASSFVAGAVNEQYF. Here the CDR3 DNA reads TGTGCCAGCAGCTTTGTAGCGGGAGCGGTAAACGAGCAGTACTTC. V is TRBV5-4 and J is TRBJ2-7, with TRBD2 matching over 9 bases. CDR1 is SGHNT, CDR2 YYREEE, per germline (reference sequence). V lost 2 bases and J lost 5; bases outside the gene matches: 8. CDR3 size: 15 residues.

The chain is built from TRBV7-9 and TRBJ2-5; a possible D gene is TRBD1 (6 bases). The CDR3 has 13 residues. Per the germline V gene, CDR1 is SEHNR and CDR2 is FQNEAQ (reference sequence). V dropped 1 base and J dropped 7 bases, with 10 bases sitting between them. The CDR3 DNA sequence: TGTGCCAGCAGCTTAGAACAGGGCCGGACCCAGTACTTC. Protein: CASSLEQGRTQYF.

This clonotype was counted between two and nine times. The CDR3 region is CASTATWATNEKLFF. Written as DNA, the CDR3 is TGTGCCAGCACCGCCACGTGGGCAACTAATGAAAAACTGTTTTTT. The chain has TRBV7-9 and TRBJ1-4; D unclear. The germline CDR1 and CDR2 sequences are SEHNR and FQNEAQ (reference sequence). Trimming removed 7 bases at V and 0 bases at J, with 12 bases between. This CDR3 comprises 15 residues.

The sample holds many counts of this clonotype. The chain joins TRBV28 to TRBJ2-2, with 7 bases that match TRBD1. V lost 6 bases and J lost 4; bases outside the gene matches: 5. The germline gives CDR1 MDHEN, CDR2 SYDVKM. CDR3 size: 14 residues. The CDR3 DNA sequence: TGTGCCAGCAGCCAGACAGGGACCACCGGGGAGCTGTTTTTT. Its protein is CASSQTGTTGELFF.